This T cell receptor beta chain was documented in a study of blood T cells in healthy people across ages. Findings of the study overall: Higher diversity and more naive CD4+ cells were features of long-lived donors, compared to aged donors.

RNA extraction gave at least 5 micrograms of total RNA per sample. This clonotype was recorded at least ten times. Its antigen remains unknown. Next came a second PCR, run for about 7 to 12 cycles, which used a sample-barcoded 5' primer along with a J-beta primer mix. TCRdb recomputed calls from the 5' RACE reads with MiXCR, one row per CDR3 protein. The sample consists of over a million distinct CDR3 sequences, around 45% of them appearing once. The CDR3 runs 15 residues. CDR1 is MNHNS and CDR2 is SASEGT in the germline V gene. V trimming: 4 bases; J trimming: 4 bases; junction bases outside the gene matches: 2.

The chain employs TRBV6-1 and TRBJ2-3; 13 nucleotides align to TRBD2. Sequencing input: blood. This TCR derives from an older woman in good health. Here the CDR3 reads CASSVLAGGSDTQYF. Here the CDR3 DNA reads TGTGCCAGCAGTGTACTAGCGGGAGGGTCAGATACGCAGTATTTT.